This TCR beta chain originates from a study of follicular helper T cells after annual influenza vaccination. Study-level information: After each seasonal flu vaccination, blood came on days 0, 7 and 28. For some subjects, blood spans the 2013-2014, 2014-2015 and 2015-2016 annual vaccinations.

As to time point: 2015-2016 season, 7 days after influenza vaccination. Non-naive CD4+CXCR5+PD-1+ cTfh were sorted into ICOS+CD38+ and ICOS-CD38- fractions. Study-wide results and limits: Only roughly 9-21% of analyzed cells yielded productive TCRB sequences.

Concerning this clone: Antigen unknown.

The germline gives CDR1 SGHRS, CDR2 YFSETQ. This CDR3 has 14 residues. V lost 2 bases and J lost 0, with 9 bases in between. Produced via immunoSEQ multiplex PCR; TCRdb's table is partial and in-frame only. In the table there are 8,500 to 9,000 clones, 75% to 85% of which are singletons. The V and J genes are TRBV5-1 and TRBJ2-7; D might be TRBD1 (5 bases). The sequence came from an adult who received the influenza vaccine. The sample consisted of CXCR5+ CD38- circulating T follicular helper cells from blood, taken 7 days after influenza vaccination. Subset here: circulating Tfh, non-naive CD4+CXCR5+PD-1+ (ICOS+CD38+ or ICOS-CD38-). The CDR3: CASSFQGDSYEQYF. CDR3 nucleotides: TGCGCCAGCAGCTTTCAGGGCGACTCCTACGAGCAGTACTTC.